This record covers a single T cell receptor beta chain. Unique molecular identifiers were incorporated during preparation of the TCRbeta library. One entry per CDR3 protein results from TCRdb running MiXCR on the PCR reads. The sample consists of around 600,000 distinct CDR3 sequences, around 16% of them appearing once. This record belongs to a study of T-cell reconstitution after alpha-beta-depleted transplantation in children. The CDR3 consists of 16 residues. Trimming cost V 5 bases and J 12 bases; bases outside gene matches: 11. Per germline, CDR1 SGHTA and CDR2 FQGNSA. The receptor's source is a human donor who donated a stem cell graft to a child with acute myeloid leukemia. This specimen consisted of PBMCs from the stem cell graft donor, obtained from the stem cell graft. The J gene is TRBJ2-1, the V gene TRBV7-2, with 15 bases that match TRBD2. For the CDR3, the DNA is TGTGCCAGCAGCCCGAGTCTGGGACTAGCGGGGGGTCTGCAGTTCTTC. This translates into CASSPSLGLAGGLQFF.